This is a list of T cell receptor beta chains from one sample in a study of early T cells in non-severe SARS-CoV-2 infection. TCRdb re-called the 5' RACE reads through MiXCR, storing one row per CDR3 protein. This sample carries about 98,000 distinct CDR3 sequences, 11% of them seen once, and the ten largest clones take about 5%. The specimen was whole blood. The origin of the receptors is an adult who was a healthcare worker with PCR-confirmed SARS-CoV-2 infection or an uninfected control (not recorded which). CDR3s include the opening cysteine and the closing phenylalanine or tryptophan. Each record gives: clone size, D gene, V gene, J gene, CDR3 DNA, CDR3 protein. The D gene is left open where the match is weak. Clone size is not always given. Where it is, it says once, few, many or a class for expanded clones.

.	.	TRBV5-4	TRBJ2-2	TGTGCCAGCAGCTGGGGACTTCATCGAGACGCCGGGGAGCTGTTTTTT	CASSWGLHRDAGELFF
many	TRBD1	TRBV7-7	TRBJ2-7	TGTGCCAGCAGCTCCGGGACAGGGGTCGGGGAGCAGTACTTC	CASSSGTGVGEQYF
.	TRBD1	TRBV20-1	TRBJ1-5	TGCAGTGCTAGAGATAAGGGGACAGGGGGCTTCAATCAGCCCCAGCATTTT	CSARDKGTGGFNQPQHF
many	TRBD2	TRBV20-1	TRBJ2-1	TGCAGTGCTAGAGAAGTAGTGGGAGGGAACAATGAGCAGTTCTTC	CSAREVVGGNNEQFF
many	.	TRBV12-3/TRBV12-4	TRBJ1-6	TGTGCCAGCAGTGACGGGACGGAACGTAATTCACCCCTCCACTTT	CASSDGTERNSPLHF
few	.	TRBV6-6	TRBJ2-1	TGTGCCAGCATGGTTATTAGGGATAACAATGAGCAGTTCTTC	CASMVIRDNNEQFF
many	.	TRBV12-3/TRBV12-4	TRBJ2-2	TGTGCCAGCAGTTTAGGGGCCCACGACACCGGGGAGCTGTTTTTT	CASSLGAHDTGELFF
.	.	TRBV5-5	TRBJ2-2	TGTGCCAGCAGCCCGACGGTGAACACCGGGGAGCTGTTTTTT	CASSPTVNTGELFF
.	.	TRBV11-2	TRBJ2-2	TGTGCCAGCAGCCCAACGACACTGAGCGGGGAGCTGTTTTTT	CASSPTTLSGELFF
many	TRBD1	TRBV19	TRBJ2-6	TGTGCCAGTACTAGTTCGCCAGGGGGCGTTGGGGCCAACGTCCTGACTTTC	CASTSSPGGVGANVLTF